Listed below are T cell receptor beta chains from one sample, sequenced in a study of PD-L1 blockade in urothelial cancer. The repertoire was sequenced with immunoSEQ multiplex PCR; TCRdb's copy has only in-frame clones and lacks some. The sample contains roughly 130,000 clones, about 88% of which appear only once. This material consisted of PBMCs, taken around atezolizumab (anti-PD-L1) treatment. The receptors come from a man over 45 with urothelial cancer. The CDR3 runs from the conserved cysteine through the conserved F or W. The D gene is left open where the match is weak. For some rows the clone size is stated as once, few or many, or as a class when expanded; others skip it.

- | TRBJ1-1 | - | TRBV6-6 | CASSNPVSGHTEAFF | TGTGCCAGCAGTAATCCGGTTTCTGGTCACACTGAAGCTTTCTTT
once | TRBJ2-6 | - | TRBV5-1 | CASSSTILSGANVLTF | TGCGCCAGCAGCTCGACTATCCTCTCTGGGGCCAACGTCCTGACTTTC
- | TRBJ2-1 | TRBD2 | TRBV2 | CASRERVRLAGPDEQFF | TGTGCCAGCAGGGAAAGGGTCCGTCTAGCGGGCCCTGATGAGCAGTTCTTC
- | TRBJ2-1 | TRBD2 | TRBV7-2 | CASSLVTGGYNEQFF | TGTGCCAGCAGCTTAGTGACGGGAGGCTACAATGAGCAGTTCTTC
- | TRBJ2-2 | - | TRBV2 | CASSGQGGPTGELFF | TGTGCCAGCAGTGGGCAGGGGGGACCCACCGGGGAGCTGTTTTTT
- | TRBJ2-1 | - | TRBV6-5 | CASREPGYNEQFF | TGTGCCAGCAGGGAACCAGGATACAATGAGCAGTTCTTC
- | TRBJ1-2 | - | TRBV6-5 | CASTLRQGNYGYTF | TGTGCCAGCACCTTACGTCAGGGAAACTATGGCTACACCTTC
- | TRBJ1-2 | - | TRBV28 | CASSLDSNYGYTF | TGTGCCAGCAGTTTGGACAGTAACTATGGCTACACCTTC
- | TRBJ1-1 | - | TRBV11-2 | CASSLDTDTEAFF | TGTGCCAGCAGCTTAGATACGGACACTGAAGCTTTCTTT
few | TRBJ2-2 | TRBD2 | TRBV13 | CASSPGLAGGVRRTGELFF | TGTGCCAGCAGCCCCGGACTAGCGGGAGGTGTTAGGAGAACCGGGGAGCTGTTTTTT
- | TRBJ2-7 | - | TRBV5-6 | CASSRMGQKQTYEQYF | TGTGCCAGCAGCCGGATGGGACAAAAGCAGACCTACGAGCAGTACTTC
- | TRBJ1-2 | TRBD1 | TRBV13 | CASSFNRQGGYGYTF | TGTGCCAGCAGCTTCAATCGACAGGGTGGCTATGGCTACACCTTC
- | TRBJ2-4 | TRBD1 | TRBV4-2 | CASSPGQGQNIQYF | TGTGCCAGCAGCCCAGGACAGGGCCAAAACATTCAGTACTTC
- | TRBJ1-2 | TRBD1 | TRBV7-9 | CASSAQEGARGYTF | TGTGCCAGCAGCGCCCAGGAGGGGGCTCGGGGCTACACCTTC
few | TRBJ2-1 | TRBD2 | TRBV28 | CASSLPSGAYNEQFF | TGTGCCAGCAGTTTGCCTAGCGGGGCCTACAATGAGCAGTTCTTC
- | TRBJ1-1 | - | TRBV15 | CATSRDRMRMKAFF | TGTGCCACCAGCAGAGATAGGATGCGGATGAAAGCTTTCTTT
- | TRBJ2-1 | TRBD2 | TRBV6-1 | CASNEGTTYNEQFF | TGTGCCAGCAACGAGGGGACTACTTACAATGAGCAGTTCTTC
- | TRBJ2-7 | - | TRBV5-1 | CASTRDTTYEQYF | TGCGCCAGCACTCGGGACACTACCTACGAGCAGTACTTC
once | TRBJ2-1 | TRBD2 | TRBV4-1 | CASSQTSGLYNEQFF | TGCGCCAGCAGCCAAACTAGCGGATTATACAATGAGCAGTTCTTC
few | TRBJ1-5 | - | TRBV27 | CASRIQGSNQPQHF | TGTGCCAGCAGAATCCAGGGGAGCAATCAGCCCCAGCATTTT
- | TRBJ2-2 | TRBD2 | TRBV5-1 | CASSPSAGGTELFF | TGCGCCAGCAGCCCCTCGGCGGGGGGGACGGAGCTGTTTTTT
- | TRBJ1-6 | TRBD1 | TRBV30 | CALTGTVNSPLHF | TGTGCATTAACCGGGACAGTTAATTCACCCCTCCACTTT
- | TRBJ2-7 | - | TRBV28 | CASSPRSGYEQYF | TGTGCCAGCAGTCCGAGGTCGGGCTACGAGCAGTACTTC
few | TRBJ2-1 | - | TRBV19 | CASSPLTDNEQFF | TGTGCCAGTAGTCCCCTAACCGACAATGAGCAGTTCTTC
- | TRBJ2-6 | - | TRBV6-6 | CASSYSASGANVLTF | TGTGCCAGCAGTTACAGCGCCTCTGGGGCCAACGTCCTGACTTTC
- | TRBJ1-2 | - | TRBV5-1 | CASSPDRSWDGYTF | TGCGCCAGCAGCCCCGACAGAAGTTGGGATGGCTACACCTTC
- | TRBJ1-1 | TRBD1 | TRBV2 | CASSSLGTGNTEAFF | TGTGCCAGCAGTTCCCTAGGGACAGGGAACACTGAAGCTTTCTTT
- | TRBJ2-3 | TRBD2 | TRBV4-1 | CASSQSGLAGRTDTQYF | TGCGCCAGCAGCCAATCCGGACTAGCGGGACGGACAGATACGCAGTATTTT
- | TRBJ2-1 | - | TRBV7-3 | CASSLWVGGGNEQFF | TGTGCCAGCAGCTTATGGGTGGGAGGGGGCAATGAGCAGTTCTTC
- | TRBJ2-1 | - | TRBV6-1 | CASSEVRGSEQFF | TGTGCCAGCAGTGAGGTCAGGGGCAGTGAGCAGTTCTTC
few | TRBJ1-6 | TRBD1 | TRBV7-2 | CASSEDRGRSPLHF | TGTGCCAGCAGCGAAGACAGGGGGCGTTCACCCCTCCACTTT
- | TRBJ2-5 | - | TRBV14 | CASSRGAGGVKQETQYF | TGTGCCAGCAGTCGGGGGGCAGGGGGCGTCAAGCAAGAGACCCAGTACTTC
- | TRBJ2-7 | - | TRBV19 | CASSPHSGTYEQYF | TGTGCCAGTAGTCCTCATTCGGGGACCTACGAGCAGTACTTC
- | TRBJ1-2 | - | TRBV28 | CASSPPRETNYGYTF | TGTGCCAGCAGTCCCCCTCGTGAGACTAACTATGGCTACACCTTC
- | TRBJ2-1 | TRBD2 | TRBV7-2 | CASSRILAGGGSSYNEQFF | TGTGCCAGCAGCCGGATCCTAGCGGGAGGTGGAAGCTCCTACAATGAGCAGTTCTTC
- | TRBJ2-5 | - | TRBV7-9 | CASSLSVRDMAKETQYF | TGTGCCAGCAGCTTAAGTGTTCGTGACATGGCGAAAGAGACCCAGTACTTC
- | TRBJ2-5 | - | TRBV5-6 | CASSKGTSEETQYF | TGTGCCAGCAGCAAAGGGACATCGGAAGAGACCCAGTACTTC
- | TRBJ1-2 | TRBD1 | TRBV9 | CASSPQGADYGYTF | TGTGCCAGCAGCCCCCAGGGGGCTGACTATGGCTACACCTTC
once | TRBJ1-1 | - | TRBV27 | CASRADSQNTEAFF | TGTGCCAGCAGGGCGGACAGCCAGAACACTGAAGCTTTCTTT
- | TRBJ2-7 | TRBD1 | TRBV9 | CASSVADRGHEQYF | TGTGCCAGCAGCGTAGCGGACAGGGGACACGAGCAGTACTTC
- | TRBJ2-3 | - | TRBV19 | CASSAHILGGTLSTDTQYF | TGTGCCAGTAGTGCGCATATTCTTGGAGGGACGTTGAGCACAGATACGCAGTATTTT
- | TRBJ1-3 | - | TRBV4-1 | CASSQELNSGNTIYF | TGCGCCAGCAGCCAAGAGTTAAACTCTGGAAACACCATATATTTT
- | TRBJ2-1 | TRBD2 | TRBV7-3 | CASSLRASGRSGNEQFF | TGTGCCAGCAGCTTAAGGGCTAGCGGGAGGTCGGGGAATGAGCAGTTCTTC
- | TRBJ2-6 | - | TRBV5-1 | CASSPNPGPGANVLTF | TGCGCCAGCAGCCCGAACCCGGGTCCTGGGGCCAACGTCCTGACTTTC
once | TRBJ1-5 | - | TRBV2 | CASSKDTNSNQPQHF | TGTGCCAGCAGTAAGGACACGAATAGCAATCAGCCCCAGCATTTT